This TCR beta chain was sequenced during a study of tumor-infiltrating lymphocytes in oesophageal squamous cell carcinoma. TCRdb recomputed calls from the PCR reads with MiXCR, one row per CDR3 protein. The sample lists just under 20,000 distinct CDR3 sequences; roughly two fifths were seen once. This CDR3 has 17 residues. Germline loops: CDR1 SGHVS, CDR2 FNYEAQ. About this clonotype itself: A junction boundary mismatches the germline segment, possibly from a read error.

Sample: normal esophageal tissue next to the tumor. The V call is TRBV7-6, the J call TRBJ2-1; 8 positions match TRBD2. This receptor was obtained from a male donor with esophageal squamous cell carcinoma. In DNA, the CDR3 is TGTGCTAGCAGCTTAGAGCCGGGAGGGAGCTCCTACAATGAGCAGTTCTTC. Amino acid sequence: CASSLEPGGSSYNEQFF.